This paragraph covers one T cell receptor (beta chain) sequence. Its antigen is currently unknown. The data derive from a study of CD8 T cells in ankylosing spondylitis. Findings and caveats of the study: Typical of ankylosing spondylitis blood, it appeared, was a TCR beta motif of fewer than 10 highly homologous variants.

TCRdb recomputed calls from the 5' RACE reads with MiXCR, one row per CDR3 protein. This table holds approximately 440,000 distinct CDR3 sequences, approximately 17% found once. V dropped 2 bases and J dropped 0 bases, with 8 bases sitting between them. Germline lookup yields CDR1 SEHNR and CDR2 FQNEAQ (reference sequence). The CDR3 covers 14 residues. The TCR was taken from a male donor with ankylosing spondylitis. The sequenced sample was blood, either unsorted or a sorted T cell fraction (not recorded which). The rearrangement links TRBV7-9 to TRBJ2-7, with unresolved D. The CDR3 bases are TGTGCCAGCAGCTTATGGCCAGTCTCCTACGAGCAGTACTTC. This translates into CASSLWPVSYEQYF.